One sample yielded the 21 T cell receptor beta chains listed below, sequenced in a study of T cell responses to AZD1222 COVID-19 vaccine. Sequenced by immunoSEQ multiplex PCR; TCRdb stores in-frame clones only, minus some. This table holds 100,000 to 150,000 clones, under 90% found once. Sequenced material: peripheral blood, taken on day 0 of AZD1222 vaccination. The receptors derive from an adult in good health.

V usage is TRBV5-4 and J usage is TRBJ2-2; 9 bases are shared with TRBD1. V shed 0 bases and J 7 bases; nucleotides not matched to a gene: 4. The germline CDR1 and CDR2 sequences are SGHNT and YYREEE (reference sequence). The CDR3 consists of 15 residues. This chain's CDR3 is CASSLDRGRDGELFF. The CDR3 DNA reads as TGTGCCAGCAGCTTGGACAGGGGGCGGGACGGGGAGCTGTTTTTT.

This clone was seen only once. This rearrangement joins TRBV11-2 to TRBJ1-2; no clear D gene. The CDR3 totals 13 residues. Germline assignment: CDR1 SGHAT and CDR2 FQNNGV. V was shortened by 1 base and J by 6 bases, with 9 bases between the two germline ends. The CDR3 loop reads CASSLVGDNGYTF. Here the CDR3 DNA reads TGTGCCAGCAGCTTAGTTGGTGATAATGGCTACACCTTC.

The chain couples TRBV2 to TRBJ1-3; D uncertain. Germline V lookup: CDR1 SNHLY, CDR2 FYNNEI. CDR3 length equals 16 residues. Deletions cut 2 bases from V and 0 bases from J, with 11 bases between. In DNA, the CDR3 is TGTGCCAGCAGTGAATTTGGGATTTTCTCTGGAAACACCATATATTTT. Translated, it gives CASSEFGIFSGNTIYF.

The chain uses TRBV3-1 (or the pseudogene TRBV3-2) and TRBJ2-2, with 8 bases that match TRBD2. V lost 3 bases and J lost 0; bases outside the gene matches: 6. The CDR3 totals 17 residues. The germline V gene has CDR1 LGHDT and CDR2 YNNKEL (reference sequence). CDR3 nucleotide sequence: TGTGCCAGCAGCCAGCTCGGGGGGGGAACGAACACCGGGGAGCTGTTTTTT. Translation: CASSQLGGGTNTGELFF.

This rearrangement joins TRBV19 to TRBJ1-2; a weak D match, TRBD1 (5 bases). V gave up 3 bases and J gave up 4 bases, with 12 bases separating them. Per germline, CDR1 LNHDA and CDR2 SQIVND (reference sequence). The CDR3 loop spans 14 amino acids. The CDR3 DNA follows: TGTGCCAGTAGTATTGGGGACGGCCTCTATGGCTACACCTTC. Encoded protein: CASSIGDGLYGYTF. Full variable domain (missing parts from reference TRBV19 and TRBJ1-2): DGGITQSPKYLFRKEGQNVTLSCEQNLNHDAMYWYRQDPGQGLRLIYYSQIVNDFQKGDIAEGYSVSREKKESFPLTVTSAQKNPTAFYLCASSIGDGLYGYTFGSGTRLTVV.

This chain connects TRBV5-1 to TRBJ1-4; D is possibly TRBD1 (6 bases). V gave up 0 bases and J gave up 6 bases, with 9 bases separating them. Germline CDR1 SGHRS, CDR2 YFSETQ. The CDR3 extends over 14 amino acids. The CDR3 sequence: CASSLARGDEKLFF. The CDR3 DNA reads TGCGCCAGCAGCTTGGCCAGGGGTGATGAAAAACTGTTTTTT.

CDR3 loop: CASSIFASGANVLTF. The CDR3 DNA follows: TGTGCCAGTAGTATTTTCGCTTCTGGGGCCAACGTCCTGACTTTC. V is TRBV19 and J is TRBJ2-6; no definite D call. Looked up from germline, CDR1 is LNHDA and CDR2 is SQIVND (reference sequence). Trimming shortened V by 3 bases and J by 1 base, and 7 bases separated the two germline ends. This CDR3 has 15 amino acids.

This sequence joins TRBV5-1 and TRBJ1-5; tentatively, D is TRBD1 (5 bases). The CDR3 runs 15 residues. Trimming shortened V by 4 bases and J by 2 bases, and 13 bases separated the two germline ends. The germline gives CDR1 SGHRS, CDR2 YFSETQ. The CDR3 bases are TGCGCCAGCAGCCTCGGGACGGTTGGCAATCAGCCCCAGCATTTT. It specifies CASSLGTVGNQPQHF.

V and J are TRBV5-4 and TRBJ2-1; 11 nucleotides align to TRBD2. Germline V gives CDR1 SGHNT, CDR2 YYREEE (reference sequence). The CDR3 contains 17 residues. The trim removed 3 bases at V and 7 bases at J, leaving 12 bases unmatched. For the CDR3, the DNA is TGTGCCAGCAGCTCTGGTTTGGCTAGCGGGGGGTTTAATGAGCAGTTCTTC. It specifies CASSSGLASGGFNEQFF.

A remark on this clone: At one boundary the junction diverges from the germline segment, which might be a read error. The V and J genes are TRBV19 and TRBJ1-5; no clear D gene. The CDR3 is made up of 13 amino acids. CDR1 is LNHDA, CDR2 SQIVND, per germline (reference sequence). This CDR3 is CASSLESNQPQHF. CDR3 nucleotide sequence: TGTGCCAGTAGTTTAGAGAGCAATCAGCCCCAGCATTTT.

The chain uses TRBV4-3 and TRBJ1-1, with D unresolved. V was trimmed by 0 bases and J by 2 bases, leaving 16 bases between them. CDR1 LGHNA and CDR2 YSLEER come from the germline V gene. The CDR3 runs to 17 residues. CDR3 DNA sequence: TGCGCCAGCAGCCAAGATGGACCGGAGGGAGCTAACACTGAAGCTTTCTTT. Translation gives CASSQDGPEGANTEAFF.

This clone was observed once. This sequence joins TRBV11-2 and TRBJ2-2; D is perhaps TRBD1 or TRBD2 (5 bases each). The CDR3 has 13 residues. V was pared by 7 bases and J by 4 bases, with 10 bases between. Germline CDR1 is SGHAT and CDR2 is FQNNGV. CDR3 sequence (DNA): TGTGCCAGCATGGGTGGGGGCACCGGGGAGCTGTTTTTT. Amino acids: CASMGGGTGELFF.

The J gene is TRBJ1-6, the V gene TRBV5-5; the D is unclear. V was cut by 0 bases and J by 11 bases, with 15 bases left in between. CDR3 length: 15 residues. Germline V CDR1 and CDR2: SGHKS, YYEKEE (reference sequence). The DNA of the CDR3 is TGTGCCAGCAGCTTGGGCCGGGAACCGCTCGCACCCCTCCACTTT. Residues: CASSLGREPLAPLHF.

The rearrangement links TRBV27 to TRBJ1-1; the match to TRBD1 covers 8 bases. V lost 2 bases and J lost 1; bases outside the gene matches: 6. Per germline, CDR1 MNHEY and CDR2 SMNVEV (reference sequence). The CDR3 sequence is 16 residues long. CDR3 region: CASSLTGQGGNTEAFF. Written as DNA, the CDR3 is TGTGCCAGCAGTTTAACTGGACAGGGCGGGAACACTGAAGCTTTCTTT.

The chain links TRBV7-8 to TRBJ1-5; D gene unclear. Trimming shortened V by 1 base and J by 0 bases, and 7 bases separated the two germline ends. The CDR3 extends over 15 amino acids. Germline loops: CDR1 SGHVS, CDR2 FQNEAQ. This chain's CDR3 is CASSLGPYSNQPQHF. DNA of the CDR3: TGTGCCAGCAGCTTAGGGCCCTATAGCAATCAGCCCCAGCATTTT.

This chain uses TRBV5-1 with TRBJ2-3, with TRBD2 matching over 10 bases. V gave up 4 bases and J gave up 5 bases; unmatched junction bases: 10. The CDR3 extends over 16 amino acids. Germline loops: CDR1 SGHRS, CDR2 YFSETQ. This CDR3 is CASSKQSSGGGDTQYF. CDR3 sequence (DNA): TGCGCCAGCAGCAAGCAGTCTAGCGGGGGTGGAGATACGCAGTATTTT. Combining the CDR3 with reference TRBV5-1 and TRBJ2-3 gives the whole variable domain KAGVTQTPRYLIKTRGQQVTLSCSPISGHRSVSWYQQTPGQGLQFLFEYFSETQRNKGNFPGRFSGRQFSNSRSEMNVSTLELGDSALYLCASSKQSSGGGDTQYFGPGTRLTVL.

V usage is TRBV6-5 and J usage is TRBJ2-4, with D perhaps TRBD1 (6 bases). Looked up from germline, CDR1 is MNHEY and CDR2 is SVGAGI. Trimming left V 6 bases short and J 1 base short, with 13 bases between. There are 15 residues in the CDR3. The CDR3 bases are TGTGCCAGCAGCCGGGACACAAGTGCCAAAAACATTCAGTACTTC. Its protein is CASSRDTSAKNIQYF.

V and J are TRBV9 and TRBJ2-1; 9 nucleotides line up with TRBD2. Trimming cost V 0 bases and J 8 bases; bases outside gene matches: 6. This CDR3 is 15 amino acids long. Per the germline V gene, CDR1 is SGDLS and CDR2 is YYNGEE. The CDR3 loop is CASSVGSGGSDEQFF. CDR3 DNA sequence: TGTGCCAGCAGCGTAGGTAGCGGGGGTAGTGATGAGCAGTTCTTC.

The chain combines TRBV6-4 with TRBJ1-5; the match to TRBD1 covers 10 bases. Germline lookup yields CDR1 MRHNA and CDR2 SNTAGT. The CDR3 covers 16 residues. V lost 3 bases, J lost 7 bases, and 9 bases stayed unmatched. This CDR3 reads CASSEATGGYGQPQHF. DNA for the CDR3: TGTGCCAGCAGTGAAGCGACAGGGGGCTATGGACAGCCCCAGCATTTT.

The V call is TRBV5-1, the J call TRBJ1-1; no firm D call. CDR3 size: 13 residues. Germline V gives CDR1 SGHRS, CDR2 YFSETQ. V was cut by 3 bases and J by 3 bases, with 9 bases left in between. Here the CDR3 DNA reads TGCGCCAGCAGCTCGTCATGGGACACTGAAGCTTTCTTT. As protein: CASSSSWDTEAFF.

The chain uses TRBV12-5 and TRBJ1-1; D unresolved. CDR1 is LGHNT, CDR2 FRNRAP, per germline. Trimming shortened V by 0 bases and J by 6 bases, and 8 bases separated the two germline ends. The CDR3 has 13 amino acids. CDR3 nucleotide sequence: TGTGCTAGTGGTTTGGTAGGGCGCGCTGAAGCTTTCTTT. Translating it yields CASGLVGRAEAFF.